This T cell receptor beta chain originates from a study of blood T cells in healthy people across ages. On the study more broadly: When template switching was applied, about one barcoded beta molecule was captured per two T cells.

The study's findings and limits: In the absence of known donor CMV status, changes in expanded clonotypes were possibly confounded.

As to this clonotype: The target antigen is unknown.

Germline-derived CDR1 and CDR2 are MNHEY and SMNVEV (reference sequence). V lost 4 bases, J lost 0 bases, and 8 bases stayed unmatched. The CDR3 is 17 residues long. Primed by a sample-barcoded 5' primer and a J-beta primer mix, a second PCR proceeded for roughly 6 to 12 cycles. Every sample gave at least 3 million paired-end reads containing CDR3. One entry per CDR3 protein, called by TCRdb with MiXCR from the 5' RACE reads. The table includes around 1,600,000 distinct CDR3 sequences, about 42% detected once. The source of this sequence is a woman between 18 and 29 years old in good health. Sample: blood. The V call is TRBV27, the J call TRBJ2-2; 7 bases map to TRBD2. The CDR3 loop reads CASSSRLAPTNTGELFF. The CDR3 bases are TGTGCCAGCAGTTCTCGACTAGCCCCTACGAACACCGGGGAGCTGTTTTTT.